This T cell receptor (beta chain) was recorded in a study of blood T cells in healthy people across ages. Next came a second PCR, run for roughly 6 to 11 cycles, which used a sample-barcoded 5' primer along with a J-beta primer mix. Carrying 12 random nucleotides, a template-switch adaptor labeled each individual cDNA molecule. Each CDR3 protein is one row after TCRdb ran MiXCR on the 5' RACE reads. The sample lists around 800,000 distinct CDR3 sequences, roughly 24% occurring once. J lost 6 bases, V lost 5 bases, and 5 bases had no gene match. The CDR3 totals 14 residues. In germline, CDR1 is SGHTA, CDR2 FQGNSA. Comments on this clonotype: Its antigen is still unknown.

Individuals who donated were healthy Caucasians from Russia aged about 6 to 100. There were at least 5 micrograms of total RNA extracted from every sample. Study observations and caveats: With age, beta diversity per million T cells declined roughly linearly, significantly by 30 to 40.

These same records also appear under a second study, on T cells of mothers and their children.

This clonotype originated in a boy younger than 18 in good health. The V call is TRBV7-2, the J call TRBJ2-1; TRBD1 aligns across 9 bases. The sequencing sample was made of blood. The CDR3 nucleotides are TGTGCCAGCAGCCGATCGACAGGGGGCAATGAGCAGTTCTTC. Its protein is CASSRSTGGNEQFF.